The 15 T cell receptor beta chains below all came from one sample that was sequenced in a study of blood T cell repertoires in COVID-19. The data were produced by immunoSEQ multiplex PCR, yet TCRdb's version contains in-frame clones alone and is incomplete. The sample has 120,000 to 150,000 clones, approximately 81% seen once. The material sequenced was peripheral blood. All receptors come from a human donor in a cohort sampled during active COVID-19.

A remark on this clone: No conserved phenylalanine or tryptophan ends this CDR3, so it is likely a read error. The limits of the CDR3 on the DNA are not certain, so only TCRdb's listed CDR3 is given. The V and J genes are TRBV5-6 and TRBJ1-2; TRBD1, the D gene given by the table, was not confirmed from the DNA. A total of 11 residues make up the CDR3, ends included. Looked up from germline, CDR1 is SGHDT and CDR2 is YYEEEE. This CDR3 reads CASSLGQGATL.

The chain has TRBV6-4 and TRBJ2-5, with 7 bases identical to TRBD2. V lost 2 bases to trimming and J lost 5 bases; unmatched junction nucleotides: 2. The CDR3 is 13 residues long. Germline V gives CDR1 MRHNA, CDR2 SNTAGT. CDR3 coding DNA: TGTGCCAGCAGTGACAGGGAGGGGGAGACCCAGTACTTC. Encoded protein: CASSDREGETQYF.

The rearrangement links TRBV19 to TRBJ1-5, with D unclear. Germline assignment: CDR1 LNHDA and CDR2 SQIVND (reference sequence). The V and J ends lost 7 bases and 2 bases respectively, with 12 bases between them. This CDR3 spans 14 amino acids. CDR3 loop: CASNGGLGNQPQHF. The DNA of the CDR3 is TGTGCCAGTAACGGAGGGCTCGGCAATCAGCCCCAGCATTTT.

This clone was detected only once. The rearrangement uses TRBV10-3 and TRBJ2-3, with 8 positions matching TRBD2. The germline CDR1 and CDR2 sequences are ENHRY and SYGVKD. The CDR3 length is 16 residues. The ends lost 4 bases at V and 0 bases at J; junction bases unmatched: 6. CDR3 sequence (DNA): TGTGCCATCAGTGTTCTAGCGGGCACTAGCACAGATACGCAGTATTTT. Translated, it gives CAISVLAGTSTDTQYF.

V and J are TRBV11-2 and TRBJ2-2, with D possibly TRBD1 on 6 matching bases. In germline, CDR1 is SGHAT, CDR2 FQNNGV. This CDR3 has 14 amino acids. Trimming left V 0 bases short and J 4 bases short, with 6 bases between. CDR3 sequence (DNA): TGTGCCAGCAGCTTAGACAGGGGCACCGGGGAGCTGTTTTTT. It specifies CASSLDRGTGELFF.

The V and J genes are TRBV30 and TRBJ1-5, with TRBD1 matching over 9 bases. The V gene end was trimmed by 5 bases and the J gene end by 0 bases; junction bases not matched to a gene: 2. The CDR3 sequence is 14 residues long. CDR1 and CDR2 (germline): GTSNPN, SVGIG (reference sequence). The CDR3 sequence is CAWGTGNSNQPQHF. As DNA, the CDR3 is TGTGCCTGGGGGACAGGGAATAGCAATCAGCCCCAGCATTTT.

Notes on this clone: This specimen includes other DNA sequences encoding the same CDR3. V usage is TRBV19 and J usage is TRBJ1-1; perhaps TRBD1 as D (5 bases). Germline CDR1 LNHDA, CDR2 SQIVND (reference sequence). V dropped 5 bases and J dropped 1 base, with 11 bases sitting between them. This CDR3 comprises 14 residues. In DNA form, the CDR3 reads TGTGCCAGTAGTGTTGACAGAGGGAACACTGAAGCTTTCTTT. As protein: CASSVDRGNTEAFF.

This rearrangement joins TRBV6-2 or TRBV6-3 to TRBJ1-5; 8 nucleotides line up with TRBD1. Germline CDR1 reads MNHEY; CDR2 reads SVGEGT. The CDR3 length is 15 residues. The V segment lost 6 bases and the J segment 4 bases; nucleotides outside the gene matches: 8. Here the CDR3 DNA reads TGTGCCAGCAGCCGAGGGACAGGCAGTAATCAGCCCCAGCATTTT. Its translation is CASSRGTGSNQPQHF.

The chain uses TRBV9 and TRBJ1-2; TRBD1 agrees at 9 bases. V was clipped by 0 bases and J by 8 bases; unmatched bases: 5. The V gene's germline CDR1 is SGDLS and CDR2 YYNGEE. The CDR3 contains 14 residues. DNA for the CDR3: TGTGCCAGCAGCGTAGCACAGGGGGCGTGGGGCTACACCTTC. Protein product: CASSVAQGAWGYTF.

The J gene is TRBJ1-1, the V gene TRBV28; D ambiguous. Trimming removed 7 bases from V and 1 base from J, with 7 bases in between. The CDR3 covers 12 residues. Germline lookup yields CDR1 MDHEN and CDR2 SYDVKM. In DNA, the CDR3 is TGTGCCAGCACTGCAGGGAACACTGAAGCTTTCTTT. Translated, it gives CASTAGNTEAFF.

V and J are TRBV6-1 and TRBJ1-6; D gene ambiguous. The CDR3 spans 13 residues. Germline CDR1 is MNHNS and CDR2 is SASEGT. Deletions cut 0 bases from V and 12 bases from J, with 9 bases between. The chain's CDR3 is CASSEATGRPLHF. In DNA, the CDR3 is TGTGCCAGCAGTGAAGCGACCGGGAGACCCCTCCACTTT.

This chain uses TRBV7-9 with TRBJ1-2, with D perhaps matching TRBD1 (5 bases). CDR3 length: 11 amino acids. Trimming removed 10 bases at V and 5 bases at J, with 11 bases between. Looked up from germline, CDR1 is SEHNR and CDR2 is FQNEAQ (reference sequence). The CDR3 loop reads CAILTAYGYTF. Here the CDR3 DNA reads TGTGCCATCTTGACAGCATATGGCTACACCTTC.

The CDR3 is CASSYRGLAEAFF. CDR3 DNA: TGTGCCAGCAGTTATAGAGGGCTGGCTGAAGCTTTCTTT. This chain joins TRBV6-6 and TRBJ1-1; D gene unclear. CDR1 is MNHNY, CDR2 SVGAGI, per germline (reference sequence). This CDR3 comprises 13 residues. The ends were cut back, 3 bases at V and 6 bases at J, with 11 bases in the middle.

J is TRBJ2-7 and V is TRBV7-2, with 8 bases matching TRBD2. The germline CDR1 and CDR2 sequences are SGHTA and FQGNSA. The CDR3 loop spans 14 amino acids. V lost 4 bases and J lost 6; bases outside the gene matches: 8. As DNA, the CDR3 is TGTGCCAGCAGCTCCCCGGGGGGGGGCCTCGAGCAGTACTTC. As protein: CASSSPGGGLEQYF. The whole variable domain, remainder taken from reference TRBV7-2 and TRBJ2-7, is GAGVSQSPSNKVTEKGKDVELRCDPISGHTALYWYRQSLGQGLEFLIYFQGNSAPDKSGLPSDRFSAERTGGSVSTLTIQRTQQEDSAVYLCASSSPGGGLEQYFGPGTRLTVT.

V usage is TRBV28 and J usage is TRBJ1-2; 7 bases align to TRBD1. Germline V CDR1 and CDR2: MDHEN, SYDVKM. This CDR3 comprises 15 residues. Trimming removed 4 bases from V and 2 bases from J; junction bases left unmatched: 7. CDR3 coding DNA: TGTGCCAGCAGTTCCGAGGGGGCGGGGAACTATGGCTACACCTTC. It is translated as CASSSEGAGNYGYTF.